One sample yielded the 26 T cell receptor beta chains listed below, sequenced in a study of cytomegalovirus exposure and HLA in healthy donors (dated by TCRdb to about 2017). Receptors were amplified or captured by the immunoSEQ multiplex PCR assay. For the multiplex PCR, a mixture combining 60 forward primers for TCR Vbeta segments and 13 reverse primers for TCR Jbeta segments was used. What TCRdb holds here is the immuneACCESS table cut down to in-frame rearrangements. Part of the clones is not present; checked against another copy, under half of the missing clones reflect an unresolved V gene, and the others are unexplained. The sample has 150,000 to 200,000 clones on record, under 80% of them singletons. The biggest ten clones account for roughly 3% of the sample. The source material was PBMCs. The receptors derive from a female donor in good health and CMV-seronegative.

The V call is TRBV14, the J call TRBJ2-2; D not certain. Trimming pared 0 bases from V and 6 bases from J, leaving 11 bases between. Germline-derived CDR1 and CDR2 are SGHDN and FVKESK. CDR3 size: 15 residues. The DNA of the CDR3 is TGTGCCAGCAGCCAAGAGGTACCGAGAGCCGGGGAGCTGTTTTTT. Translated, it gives CASSQEVPRAGELFF.

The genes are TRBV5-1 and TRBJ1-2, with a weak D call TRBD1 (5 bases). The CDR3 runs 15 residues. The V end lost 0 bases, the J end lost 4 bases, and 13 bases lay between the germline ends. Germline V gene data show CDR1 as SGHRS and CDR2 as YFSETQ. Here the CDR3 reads CASSLEGASIYGYTF. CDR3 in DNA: TGCGCCAGCAGCTTGGAAGGGGCGAGTATCTATGGCTACACCTTC.

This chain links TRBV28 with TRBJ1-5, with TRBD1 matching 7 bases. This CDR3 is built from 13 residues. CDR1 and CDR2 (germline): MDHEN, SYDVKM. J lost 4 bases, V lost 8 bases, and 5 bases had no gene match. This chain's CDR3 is CASGAGGNQPQHF. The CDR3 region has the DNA TGTGCCAGCGGCGCAGGGGGAAATCAGCCCCAGCATTTT.

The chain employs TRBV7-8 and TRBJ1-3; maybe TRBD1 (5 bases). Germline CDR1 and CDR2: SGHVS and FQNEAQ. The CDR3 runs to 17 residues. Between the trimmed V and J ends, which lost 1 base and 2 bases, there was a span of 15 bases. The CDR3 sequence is CASSLVVQAGPGNTIYF. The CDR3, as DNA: TGTGCCAGCAGCTTAGTGGTACAGGCAGGGCCTGGAAACACCATATATTTT.

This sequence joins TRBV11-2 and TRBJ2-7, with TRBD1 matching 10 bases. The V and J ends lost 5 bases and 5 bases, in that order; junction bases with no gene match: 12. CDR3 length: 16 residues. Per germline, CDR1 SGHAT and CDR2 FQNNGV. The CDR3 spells CASSGWAGQGDHEQYF. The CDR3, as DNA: TGTGCCAGCAGCGGGTGGGCAGGACAGGGGGACCACGAGCAGTACTTC.

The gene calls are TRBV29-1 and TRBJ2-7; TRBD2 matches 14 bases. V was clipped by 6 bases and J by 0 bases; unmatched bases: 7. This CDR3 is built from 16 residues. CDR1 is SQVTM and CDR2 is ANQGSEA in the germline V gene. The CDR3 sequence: CSVVGLAGGRSYEQYF. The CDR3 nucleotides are TGCAGCGTAGTTGGACTAGCGGGAGGCCGCTCCTACGAGCAGTACTTC.

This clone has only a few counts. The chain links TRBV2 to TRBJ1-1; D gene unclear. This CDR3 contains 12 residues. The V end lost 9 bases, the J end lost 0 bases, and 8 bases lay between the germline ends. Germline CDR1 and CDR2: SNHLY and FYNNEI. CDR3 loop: CASSTMNTEAFF. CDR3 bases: TGTGCCAGTTCTACCATGAACACTGAAGCTTTCTTT.

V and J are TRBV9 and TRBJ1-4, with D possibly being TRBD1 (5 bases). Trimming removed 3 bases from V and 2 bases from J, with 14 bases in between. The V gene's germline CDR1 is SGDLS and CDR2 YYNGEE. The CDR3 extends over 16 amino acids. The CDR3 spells CASSAEARVTNEKLFF. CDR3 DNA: TGTGCCAGCAGCGCAGAAGCCAGGGTGACTAATGAAAAACTGTTTTTT.

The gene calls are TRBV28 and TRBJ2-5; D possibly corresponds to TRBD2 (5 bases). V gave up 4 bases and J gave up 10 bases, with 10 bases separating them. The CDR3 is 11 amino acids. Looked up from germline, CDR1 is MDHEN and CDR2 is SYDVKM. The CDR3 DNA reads TGTGCCAGCAGTTCGGTCGGGGACCAGTACTTC. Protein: CASSSVGDQYF.

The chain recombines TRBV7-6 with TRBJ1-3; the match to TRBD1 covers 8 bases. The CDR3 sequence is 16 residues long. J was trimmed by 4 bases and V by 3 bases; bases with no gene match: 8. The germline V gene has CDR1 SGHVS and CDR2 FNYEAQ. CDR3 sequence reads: CASSLVETGAGNTIYF. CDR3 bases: TGTGCCAGCAGCTTGGTCGAGACAGGGGCCGGAAACACCATATATTTT.

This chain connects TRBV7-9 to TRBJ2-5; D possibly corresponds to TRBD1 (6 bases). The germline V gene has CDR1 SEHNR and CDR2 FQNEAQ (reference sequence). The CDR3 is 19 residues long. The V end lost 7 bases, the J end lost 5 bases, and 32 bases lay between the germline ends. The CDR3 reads CASTLRGRLGAVDLETQYF. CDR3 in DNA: TGTGCCAGCACCCTTAGAGGAAGATTGGGGGCTGTGGATCTGGAGACCCAGTACTTC.

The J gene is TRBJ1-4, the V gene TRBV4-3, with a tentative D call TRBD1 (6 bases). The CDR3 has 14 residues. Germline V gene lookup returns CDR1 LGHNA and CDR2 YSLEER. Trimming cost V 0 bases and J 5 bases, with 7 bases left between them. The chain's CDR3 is CASSQDTGNEKLFF. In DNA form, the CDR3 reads TGCGCCAGCAGCCAAGATACAGGGAATGAAAAACTGTTTTTT.

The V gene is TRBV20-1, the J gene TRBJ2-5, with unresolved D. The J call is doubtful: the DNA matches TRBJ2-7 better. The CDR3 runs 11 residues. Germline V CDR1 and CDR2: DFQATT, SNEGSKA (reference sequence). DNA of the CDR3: TGCAGTGCTCGATCTCTTTACGAGCAGTACTTC. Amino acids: CSARSLYEQYF.

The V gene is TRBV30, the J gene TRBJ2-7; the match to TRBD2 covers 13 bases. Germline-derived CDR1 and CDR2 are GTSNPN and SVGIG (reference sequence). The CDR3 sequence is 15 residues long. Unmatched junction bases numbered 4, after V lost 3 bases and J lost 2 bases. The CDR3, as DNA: TGTGCCTGGAGCAAGGGACTAGCGGGGACCTACGAGCAGTACTTC. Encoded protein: CAWSKGLAGTYEQYF.

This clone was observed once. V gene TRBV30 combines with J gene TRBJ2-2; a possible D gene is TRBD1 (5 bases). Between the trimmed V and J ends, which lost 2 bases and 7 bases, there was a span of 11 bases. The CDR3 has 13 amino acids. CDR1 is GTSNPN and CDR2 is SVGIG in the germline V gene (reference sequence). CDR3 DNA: TGTGCCTGGAGTTGGGGCCTAGGCGGGGAGCTGTTTTTT. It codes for CAWSWGLGGELFF.

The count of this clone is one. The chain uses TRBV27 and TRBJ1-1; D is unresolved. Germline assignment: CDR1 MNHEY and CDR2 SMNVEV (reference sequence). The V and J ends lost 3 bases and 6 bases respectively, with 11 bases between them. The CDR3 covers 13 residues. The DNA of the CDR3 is TGTGCCAGCAGTTTTGCGGGATTCTCTGAAGCTTTCTTT. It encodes CASSFAGFSEAFF.

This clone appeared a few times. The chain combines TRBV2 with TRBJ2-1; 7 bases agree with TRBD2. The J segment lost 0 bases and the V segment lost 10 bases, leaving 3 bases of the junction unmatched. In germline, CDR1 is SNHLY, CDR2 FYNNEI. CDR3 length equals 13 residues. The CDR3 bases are TGTGCCAACGGGGGGAGCTCCTACAATGAGCAGTTCTTC. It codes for CANGGSSYNEQFF.

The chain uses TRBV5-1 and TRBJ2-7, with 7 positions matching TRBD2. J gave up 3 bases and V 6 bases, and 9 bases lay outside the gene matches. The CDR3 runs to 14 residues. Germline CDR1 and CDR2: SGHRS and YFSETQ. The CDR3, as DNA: TGCGCCAGCACCCCGGAGACTAGCTTCTACGAGCAGTACTTC. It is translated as CASTPETSFYEQYF. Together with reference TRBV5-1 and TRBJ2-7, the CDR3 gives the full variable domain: KAGVTQTPRYLIKTRGQQVTLSCSPISGHRSVSWYQQTPGQGLQFLFEYFSETQRNKGNFPGRFSGRQFSNSRSEMNVSTLELGDSALYLCASTPETSFYEQYFGPGTRLTVT.

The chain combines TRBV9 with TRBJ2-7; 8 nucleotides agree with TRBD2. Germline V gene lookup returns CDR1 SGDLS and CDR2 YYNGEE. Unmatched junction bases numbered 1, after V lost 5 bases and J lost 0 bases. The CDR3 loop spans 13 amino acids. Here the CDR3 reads CASSRGGSYEQYF. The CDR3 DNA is TGTGCCAGCAGTCGGGGGGGCTCCTACGAGCAGTACTTC.

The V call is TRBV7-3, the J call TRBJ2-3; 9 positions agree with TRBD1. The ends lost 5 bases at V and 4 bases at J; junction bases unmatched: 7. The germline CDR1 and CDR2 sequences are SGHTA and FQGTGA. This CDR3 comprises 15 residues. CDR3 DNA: TGTGCCAGCAGCCCCGGGACAGGGTGGGCAGATACGCAGTATTTT. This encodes CASSPGTGWADTQYF.

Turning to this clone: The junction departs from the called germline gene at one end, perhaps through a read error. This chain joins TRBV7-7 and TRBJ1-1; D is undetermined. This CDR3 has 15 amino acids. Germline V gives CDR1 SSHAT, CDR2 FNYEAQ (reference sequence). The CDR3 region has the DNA TGTGCTAGCAGCTTAGACGACATCGTGAACACTGAAGCTTTCTTT. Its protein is CASSLDDIVNTEAFF.

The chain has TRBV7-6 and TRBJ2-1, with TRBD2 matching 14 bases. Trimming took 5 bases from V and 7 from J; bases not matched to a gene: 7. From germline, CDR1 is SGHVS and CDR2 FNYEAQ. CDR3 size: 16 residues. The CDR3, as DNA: TGTGCCAGCAGCGGGGGGACTAGCGGGAGTATGAATGAGCAGTTCTTC. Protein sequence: CASSGGTSGSMNEQFF.

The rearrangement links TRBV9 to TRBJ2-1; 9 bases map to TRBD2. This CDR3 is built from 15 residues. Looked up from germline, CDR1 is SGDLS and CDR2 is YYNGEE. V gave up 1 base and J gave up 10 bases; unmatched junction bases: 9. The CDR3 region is CASSVQGGGVGEQFF. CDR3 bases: TGTGCCAGCAGCGTACAGGGCGGGGGGGTGGGGGAGCAGTTCTTC.

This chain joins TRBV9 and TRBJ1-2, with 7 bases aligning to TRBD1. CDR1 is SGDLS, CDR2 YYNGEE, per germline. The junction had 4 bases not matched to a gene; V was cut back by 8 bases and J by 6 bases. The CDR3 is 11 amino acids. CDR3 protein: CASGTEDGYTF. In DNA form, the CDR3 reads TGTGCCAGTGGGACAGAAGATGGCTACACCTTC.

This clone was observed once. CDR3 loop: CASRLGQSTGELFF. Written as DNA, the CDR3 is TGTGCCAGCAGACTGGGACAAAGCACCGGGGAGCTGTTTTTT. The V gene is TRBV7-8, the J gene TRBJ2-2; weak D call: TRBD1 (6 bases). Looked up from germline, CDR1 is SGHVS and CDR2 is FQNEAQ. The germline V and J ends were trimmed by 6 bases and 4 bases, with 12 bases remaining between them. This CDR3 region has 14 residues.

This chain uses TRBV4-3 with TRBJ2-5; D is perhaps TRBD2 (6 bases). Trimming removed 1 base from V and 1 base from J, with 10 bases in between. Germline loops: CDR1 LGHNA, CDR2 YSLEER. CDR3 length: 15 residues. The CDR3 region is CASSQVRGVQETQYF. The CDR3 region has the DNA TGCGCCAGCAGCCAAGTGCGCGGGGTCCAAGAGACCCAGTACTTC.